This TCR beta chain is drawn from a study of blood T cells in healthy people across ages. Overall study findings and caveats: PBMCs went unsorted, and a conclusive naive versus antigen-experienced comparison was therefore prevented.

At least ten counts were recorded for this clonotype. Its matching antigen is unknown. Donors were healthy Caucasian individuals from Russia aged about 6 to 90. Each sample provided at least 5 micrograms of extracted total RNA. The germline gives CDR1 MNHEY, CDR2 SVGEGT. The CDR3 loop spans 18 amino acids. The germline V and J ends were trimmed by 0 bases and 0 bases, with 15 bases remaining between them. It was with a sample-barcoded 5' primer and a J-beta primer mix that a second PCR of roughly 7 to 12 cycles was run. MiXCR, run by TCRdb on the 5' RACE reads, gives a single entry per CDR3 protein. The sample lists more than 650,000 distinct CDR3 sequences, about a fifth occurring once.

The V gene is TRBV6-2 or TRBV6-3, the J gene TRBJ2-1; D is possibly TRBD2 (6 bases). Sample: blood. This sequence originates from a man between 65 and 85 years old in good health. This CDR3 is CASSYSRADGSSYNEQFF. The DNA of the CDR3 is TGTGCCAGCAGTTACTCCCGCGCTGACGGGAGCTCCTACAATGAGCAGTTCTTC.